This TCR beta chain was found in a study of T cells after posttransplantation cyclophosphamide. Overall study findings and caveats: Donor-recipient repertoire similarity was low at 1-2 months, rising over year one.

Data came from immunoSEQ multiplex PCR; TCRdb stores just in-frame clones and leaves some out. The data contain tens of thousands of clones, roughly 98% of them singletons. In the case of this clone: Its target is unknown.

Germline V gives CDR1 SEHNR, CDR2 FQNEAQ (reference sequence). V trimming: 3 bases; J trimming: 4 bases; junction bases outside the gene matches: 8. The CDR3 is made up of 16 amino acids. Source material: naive CD8+ T cells sorted from PBMCs. This chain uses TRBV7-9 with TRBJ1-4; TRBD1 agrees at 7 bases. This sequence originates from a man aged 35 to 55 in good health, CMV-negative, and a related stem cell transplant donor. This CDR3 is CASSFLGQTLNEKLFF. CDR3 DNA: TGTGCCAGCAGCTTTCTGGGACAGACTCTTAATGAAAAACTGTTTTTT.